This T cell receptor (beta chain) comes out of a study of technical replicates of blood from a handful of donors. Data came from immunoSEQ multiplex PCR; TCRdb stores just in-frame clones and leaves some out. This table has about 70,000 clones, 70% to 90% appearing once. Germline V lookup: CDR1 SGHRS, CDR2 YFSETQ. The CDR3 spans 15 residues. V lost 1 base, J lost 4 bases, and 11 bases lay in between. This clone came up a few times. The sequencing input was PBMCs. This receptor was taken from a human donor in good health. Some clones in this sample may be carry-over from other donors' samples. The chain links TRBV5-1 to TRBJ2-2; D perhaps matches TRBD1 (6 bases). The CDR3 reads CASSLNRERTGELFF. DNA for the CDR3: TGCGCCAGCAGCTTGAACAGGGAACGCACCGGGGAGCTGTTTTTT.